This entry lists 15 T cell receptor beta chains sequenced from one sample in a study of blood T cell repertoires in COVID-19. Here immunoSEQ multiplex PCR was the method, and the copy in TCRdb shows in-frame clones only, minus some. The sample carries tens of thousands of clones, 81% recorded once. Sequenced input: peripheral blood. Receptor source: a human donor in a cohort sampled during active COVID-19.

The rearrangement links TRBV5-1 to TRBJ1-1, with 10 bases lining up with TRBD1. The V gene's germline CDR1 is SGHRS and CDR2 YFSETQ. V trimming: 0 bases; J trimming: 1 base; junction bases outside the gene matches: 3. The CDR3 runs to 16 residues. The CDR3 region is CASSLGDRGRNTEAFF. The CDR3 DNA sequence: TGCGCCAGCAGCTTGGGGGACAGGGGCAGGAACACTGAAGCTTTCTTT.

The J gene is TRBJ2-5, the V gene TRBV9, with a tentative D call TRBD2 (5 bases). Germline CDR1 is SGDLS and CDR2 is YYNGEE. V dropped 0 bases and J dropped 5 bases, with 17 bases sitting between them. The CDR3 has 16 residues. The CDR3 DNA follows: TGTGCCAGCAGCGTAGGGAGCAATACAAGAGGGGAGACCCAGTACTTC. Protein product: CASSVGSNTRGETQYF.

This clone was found a few times. The chain joins TRBV18 to TRBJ2-3, with a possible D match to TRBD2 (6 bases). Per the germline V gene, CDR1 is KGHSH and CDR2 is LQKENI. V dropped 2 bases and J dropped 2 bases, with 17 bases sitting between them. This CDR3 contains 17 residues. CDR3 in amino acids: CASSPYVSGLNTDTQYF. In DNA form, the CDR3 reads TGTGCCAGCTCACCATACGTTAGCGGACTGAACACAGATACGCAGTATTTT.

There are a few counts of this clone. The chain has TRBV7-8 and TRBJ1-2, with D perhaps TRBD1 (6 bases). The germline V gene has CDR1 SGHVS and CDR2 FQNEAQ. V was trimmed by 2 bases and J by 5 bases, leaving 9 bases between them. The CDR3 runs 13 residues. CDR3 in DNA: TGTGCCAGCAGCTTAACAGGGCAATATGGCTACACCTTC. Translating gives CASSLTGQYGYTF.

This clone has more than one count but fewer than ten. V and J are TRBV6-1 and TRBJ1-2; the D is unclear. Germline CDR1 reads MNHNS; CDR2 reads SASEGT. The CDR3 is 14 residues long. Trimming stripped 2 bases from V and 4 bases from J, with 11 bases between. The CDR3 spells CASSEPLSFYGYTF. The CDR3 DNA sequence: TGTGCCAGCAGTGAACCCCTTTCCTTCTATGGCTACACCTTC.

The gene calls are TRBV2 and TRBJ2-1; a possible D gene is TRBD2 (6 bases). Germline CDR1 SNHLY, CDR2 FYNNEI. Deletions cut 3 bases from V and 4 bases from J, with 13 bases between. The CDR3 is made up of 15 amino acids. Here the CDR3 reads CASSDWGLSYNEQFF. As DNA, the CDR3 is TGTGCCAGCAGTGATTGGGGACTCAGTTACAATGAGCAGTTCTTC. Drawing the rest from reference TRBV2 and TRBJ2-1, the complete variable domain is EPEVTQTPSHQVTQMGQEVILRCVPISNHLYFYWYRQILGQKVEFLVSFYNNEISEKSEIFDDQFSVERPDGSNFTLKIRSTKLEDSAMYFCASSDWGLSYNEQFFGPGTRLTVL.

This clone was observed a single time. The chain couples TRBV19 to TRBJ2-4, with a possible D match to TRBD1 (6 bases). The germline V gene encodes CDR1 LNHDA and CDR2 SQIVND (reference sequence). CDR3 length equals 15 residues. V was clipped by 5 bases and J by 0 bases, with 11 bases between them. As DNA, the CDR3 is TGTGCCAGTAGTGGACAGACCCTAGCCAAAAACATTCAGTACTTC. Amino acid sequence: CASSGQTLAKNIQYF.

This clone was observed a few times. The chain links TRBV5-1 to TRBJ2-5; D possibly corresponds to TRBD1 (6 bases). The CDR3 runs to 14 residues. Germline loops: CDR1 SGHRS, CDR2 YFSETQ. The V gene lost 0 bases and the J gene lost 4 bases, with 10 bases spanning the gap. Here the CDR3 DNA reads TGCGCCAGCAGCTTGGCTTGGGGGCGAGAGACCCAGTACTTC. Encoded protein: CASSLAWGRETQYF.

The V gene is TRBV5-1, the J gene TRBJ2-5, with 8 bases lining up with TRBD1. The V gene's germline CDR1 is SGHRS and CDR2 YFSETQ. CDR3 length equals 15 residues. The J segment lost 2 bases and the V segment lost 4 bases, leaving 7 bases of the junction unmatched. The CDR3 sequence: CASSRTGRGQETQYF. CDR3 coding DNA: TGCGCCAGCAGCAGGACAGGGAGAGGGCAAGAGACCCAGTACTTC.

The gene calls are TRBV9 and TRBJ2-7; 7 nucleotides agree with TRBD1. The junction had 7 bases not matched to a gene; V was cut back by 4 bases and J by 3 bases. This CDR3 has 14 residues. Germline V gene sequence: CDR1 SGDLS, CDR2 YYNGEE. CDR3 sequence reads: CASSSRDSYYEQYF. The DNA for the CDR3 is TGTGCCAGCAGCTCCCGGGACAGCTACTACGAGCAGTACTTC.

The J gene is TRBJ2-7, the V gene TRBV9; the D gene is possibly TRBD1 (5 bases). The CDR3 consists of 14 residues. CDR1 and CDR2 (germline): SGDLS, YYNGEE. Between the trimmed V and J ends, which lost 4 bases and 0 bases, there was a span of 11 bases. CDR3 coding DNA: TGTGCCAGCAGCCCCCAGACAGTCTCCTACGAGCAGTACTTC. Translating it yields CASSPQTVSYEQYF.

The chain couples TRBV3-1 (or the pseudogene TRBV3-2) to TRBJ2-2; TRBD1 matches 8 bases. Germline V gene lookup returns CDR1 LGHDT and CDR2 YNNKEL (reference sequence). With V trimmed by 3 bases and J by 7 bases, 19 bases remained unmatched. The CDR3 has 19 amino acids. Here the CDR3 reads CASSQDSIRGPRSGGELFF. CDR3 nucleotides: TGTGCCAGCAGCCAGGATTCGATCAGGGGGCCAAGGTCGGGCGGGGAGCTGTTTTTT.

The genes are TRBV18 and TRBJ2-5; D is unresolved. This CDR3 is built from 12 residues. The V and J ends lost 6 bases and 0 bases respectively, with 5 bases between them. CDR1 is KGHSH and CDR2 is LQKENI in the germline V gene. CDR3: CASSQYQETQYF. The DNA for the CDR3 is TGTGCCAGCTCCCAGTACCAAGAGACCCAGTACTTC.

This chain connects TRBV5-6 to TRBJ1-6, with TRBD1 as a possible D gene (6 bases). V was cut by 0 bases and J by 14 bases, with 15 bases left in between. CDR3 length equals 14 residues. Germline V lookup: CDR1 SGHDT, CDR2 YYEEEE. CDR3 DNA: TGTGCCAGCAGCTTGGCAGGGGCCGCCCATGCCCTCCACTTT. Protein sequence: CASSLAGAAHALHF.

V is TRBV5-1 and J is TRBJ1-5; 8 bases agree with TRBD1. CDR3 length equals 15 residues. CDR1 is SGHRS and CDR2 is YFSETQ in the germline V gene. Germline trimming cut 0 bases from V and 2 bases from J; bases unmatched to any gene: 1. The CDR3 DNA sequence: TGCGCCAGCAGCTTGGGGACAGGGCGCAATCAGCCCCAGCATTTT. It is translated as CASSLGTGRNQPQHF.